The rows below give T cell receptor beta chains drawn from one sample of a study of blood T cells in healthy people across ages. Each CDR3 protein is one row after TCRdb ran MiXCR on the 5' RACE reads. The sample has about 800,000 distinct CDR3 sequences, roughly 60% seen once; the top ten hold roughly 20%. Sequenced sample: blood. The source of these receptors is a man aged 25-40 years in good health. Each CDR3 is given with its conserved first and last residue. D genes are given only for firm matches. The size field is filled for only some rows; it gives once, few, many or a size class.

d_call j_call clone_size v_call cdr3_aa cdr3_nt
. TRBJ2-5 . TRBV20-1 CSVFGQGGGNEQYF TGCAGTGTTTTCGGGCAGGGTGGGGGCAATGAGCAGTACTTC
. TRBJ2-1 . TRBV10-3 CAISELTAPSSYNEQFF TGTGCCATCAGTGAGTTAACGGCCCCGAGCTCCTACAATGAGCAGTTCTTC
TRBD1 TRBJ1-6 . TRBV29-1 CSVQGDGDSPLHF TGCAGCGTTCAGGGGGACGGGGATTCACCCCTCCACTTT
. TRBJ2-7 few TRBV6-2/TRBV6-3 CASSYSSLWTDVYEQYF TGTGCCAGCAGTTACTCATCCCTTTGGACAGACGTCTACGAGCAGTACTTC
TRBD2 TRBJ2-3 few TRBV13 CASSVLAGAVDTQYF TGTGCCAGCAGCGTACTAGCGGGGGCTGTGGATACGCAGTATTTT
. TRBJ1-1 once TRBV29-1 CSVNRNTEAFF TGCAGCGTAAACAGGAACACTGAAGCTTTCTTT
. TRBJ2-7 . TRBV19 CASSLASSLGPGLEDEQYF TGTGCCAGTAGTTTGGCCAGCAGCTTGGGACCGGGGCTCGAGGACGAGCAGTACTTC
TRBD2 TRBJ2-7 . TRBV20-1 CSARDLLAGKSYEQYF TGCAGTGCTAGAGATCTACTAGCGGGGAAGTCCTACGAGCAGTACTTC
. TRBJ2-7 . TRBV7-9 CASSLAGRMGIYEQYF TGTGCCAGCAGCTTAGCAGGGCGGATGGGGATCTACGAGCAGTACTTC
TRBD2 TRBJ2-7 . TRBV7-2 CASSPSQRESLNF TGTGCCAGCAGCCCCAGCCAGCGGGAGTCCTTAAACTTC
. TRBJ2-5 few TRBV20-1 CSARPHQTQYF TGCAGTGCTAGACCCCATCAGACCCAGTACTTC
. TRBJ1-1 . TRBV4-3 CASSQQTGSEAFF TGCGCCAGCAGCCAGCAAACAGGGTCTGAAGCTTTCTTT
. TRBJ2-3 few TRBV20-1 CSAGAYTDTQYF TGCAGTGCCGGCGCGTACACAGATACGCAGTATTTT
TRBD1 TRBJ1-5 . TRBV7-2 CASSWGQGGHQPQHF TGTGCCAGCAGCTGGGGACAGGGCGGACATCAGCCCCAGCATTTT
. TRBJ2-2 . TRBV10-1 CASSEPVSGELFF TGCGCCAGCAGTGAGCCGGTGTCCGGGGAGCTGTTTTTT
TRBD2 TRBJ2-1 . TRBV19 CAGGLAGGDEQFF TGTGCCGGCGGACTAGCGGGAGGAGATGAGCAGTTCTTC
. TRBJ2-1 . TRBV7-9 CASSLDGGRGETQFF TGTGCCAGCAGCTTAGACGGGGGCCGTGGGGAGACCCAGTTCTTC
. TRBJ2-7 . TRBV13 CASSLLDRTYNEQYF TGTGCCAGCAGCTTACTAGACCGAACCTACAATGAGCAGTACTTC
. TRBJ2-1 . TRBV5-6 CASSLLMREQFF TGTGCCAGCAGCTTGTTGATGAGGGAGCAGTTCTTC
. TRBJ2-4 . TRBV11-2 CASSFDRRNIQYF TGTGCCAGCAGCTTTGACAGGAGAAACATTCAGTACTTC
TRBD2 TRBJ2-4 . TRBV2 CACSGGSYIQYF TGTGCTTGTAGCGGGGGATCGTACATTCAGTACTTC
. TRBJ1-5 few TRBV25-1 CASQGYSNQPQHF TGTGCCAGTCAGGGGTATAGCAATCAGCCCCAGCATTTT
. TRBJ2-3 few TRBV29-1 CSIPPRESADTQYF TGCAGCATACCCCCGAGGGAAAGCGCAGATACGCAGTATTTT
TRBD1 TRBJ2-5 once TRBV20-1 CSARQQGGETQYF TGCAGTGCAAGACAACAGGGGGGAGAGACCCAGTACTTC
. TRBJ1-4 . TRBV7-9 CAIRRANEKLFF TGTGCTATCAGGAGGGCTAATGAAAAACTGTTTTTT
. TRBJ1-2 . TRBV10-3 CAINQGTSSYGYTF TGTGCCATCAATCAGGGGACCTCTTCCTATGGCTACACCTTC
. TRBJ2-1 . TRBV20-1 CSARGPYTYNEQFF TGCAGTGCTAGAGGGCCGTATACCTACAATGAGCAGTTCTTC
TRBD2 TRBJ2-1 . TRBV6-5 CASSYSRAGGQFF TGTGCCAGCAGTTACTCGAGGGCGGGGGGGCAGTTCTTC
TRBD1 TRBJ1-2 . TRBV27 CASSYAGGRATF TGTGCCAGCAGTTACGCAGGGGGCCGAGCCACCTTC
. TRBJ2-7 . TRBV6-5 CASSPPGHFAYEQYF TGTGCCAGCAGTCCACCAGGACACTTCGCCTACGAGCAGTACTTC
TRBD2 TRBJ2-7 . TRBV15 CATSRALAGGSYEQYF TGTGCCACCAGCAGAGCACTAGCGGGAGGGTCCTACGAGCAGTACTTC
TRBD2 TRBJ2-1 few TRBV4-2 CASSQEARGEYNEQFF TGTGCCAGCAGCCAAGAGGCGCGGGGGGAATACAATGAGCAGTTCTTC
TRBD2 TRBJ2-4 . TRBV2 CAGSVSGGGKNIQYF TGTGCTGGCAGCGTTAGCGGGGGTGGGAAAAACATTCAGTACTTC
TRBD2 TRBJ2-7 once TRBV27 CASSPATSGTHYEQYF TGTGCCAGCAGTCCGGCGACTAGCGGGACACACTACGAGCAGTACTTC
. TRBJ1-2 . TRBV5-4 CASSGSRDIDYGYTF TGTGCCAGCAGCGGAAGCCGGGACATTGACTATGGCTACACCTTC
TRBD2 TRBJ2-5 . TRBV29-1 CSVALTSMTETQYF TGCAGCGTTGCCCTGACTAGCATGACTGAGACCCAGTACTTC
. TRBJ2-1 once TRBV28 CASSPGAWGNEQFF TGTGCCAGCAGTCCCGGGGCCTGGGGAAATGAGCAGTTCTTC
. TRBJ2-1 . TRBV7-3 CASSLMGDPNFNEQFF TGTGCCAGCAGCTTAATGGGAGACCCCAATTTCAATGAGCAGTTCTTC
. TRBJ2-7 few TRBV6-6 CATLQDSSSYEQYF TGTGCCACACTGCAGGACAGTTCCTCCTACGAGCAGTACTTC
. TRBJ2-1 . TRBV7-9 CASSFQTVSHEQFF TGTGCCAGCAGCTTCCAGACAGTCTCACATGAGCAGTTCTTC
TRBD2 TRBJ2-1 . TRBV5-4 CASSWGGGRAEEQFF TGTGCCAGCAGCTGGGGCGGCGGGAGGGCAGAAGAGCAGTTCTTC
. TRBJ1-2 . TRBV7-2 CASSFEQGLGYGYTF TGTGCCAGCAGCTTTGAGCAGGGGCTTGGCTATGGCTACACCTTC
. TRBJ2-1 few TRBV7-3 CASSWGRAGYEQFF TGTGCCAGCAGCTGGGGACGCGCGGGTTATGAGCAGTTCTTC
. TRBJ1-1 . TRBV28 CASSFGGTLAFF TGTGCCAGCAGTTTTGGCGGGACATTGGCTTTCTTT
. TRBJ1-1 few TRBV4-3 CASSQEQGTEAFF TGCGCCAGCAGCCAAGAACAGGGTACCGAAGCTTTCTTT
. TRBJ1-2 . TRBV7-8 CASSPDSAYGYTF TGTGCCAGCAGCCCGGACAGCGCCTATGGCTACACCTTC
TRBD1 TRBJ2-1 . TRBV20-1 CSANRDSRNEQFF TGCAGTGCTAACCGGGACAGTCGGAATGAGCAGTTCTTC